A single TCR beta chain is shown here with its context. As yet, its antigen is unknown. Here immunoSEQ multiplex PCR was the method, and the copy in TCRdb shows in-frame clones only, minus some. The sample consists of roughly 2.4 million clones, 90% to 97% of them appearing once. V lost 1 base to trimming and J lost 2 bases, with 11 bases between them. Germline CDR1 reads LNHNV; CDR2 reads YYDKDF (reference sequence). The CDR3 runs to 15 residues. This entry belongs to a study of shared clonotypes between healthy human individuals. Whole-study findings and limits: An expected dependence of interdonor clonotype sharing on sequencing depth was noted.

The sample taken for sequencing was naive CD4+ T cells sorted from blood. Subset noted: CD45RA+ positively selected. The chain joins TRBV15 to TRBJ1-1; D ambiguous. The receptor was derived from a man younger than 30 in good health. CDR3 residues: CATSRAGQPNTEAFF. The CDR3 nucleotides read TGTGCCACCAGCAGAGCGGGCCAGCCAAACACTGAAGCTTTCTTT.